This T cell receptor (beta chain) was captured by sequencing in a study of CD8+ T cells in alopecia areata. At the level of the study: Tofacitinib therapy took 6 to 18 months; 6 months off drug came after.

This clone occurred a few times. Its cognate antigen is unknown. The CDR3 covers 14 residues. Germline CDR1 is SNHLY and CDR2 is FYNNEI. The germline V and J ends were trimmed by 6 bases and 2 bases, with 10 bases remaining between them. Investigators isolated RNA and reverse transcribed it into cDNA to act as the sequencing template. Data came from immunoSEQ multiplex PCR; TCRdb stores just in-frame clones and leaves some out. The sample includes approximately 220,000 clones, more than 30% of them seen just once. Described treatment: oral pan-JAK inhibitor, 5-10 mg twice daily. Collected material from alopecia areata patients comprised lesional scalp punch biopsies and peripheral blood. Study-wide points: Clonality in lesional scalp, especially alopecia totalis/universalis, exceeded that of normal scalp. In scalp and blood, many expanded lesional clones persisted during tofacitinib.

This clonotype originated in a human donor with alopecia areata. The genes are TRBV2 and TRBJ1-4; D unclear. The specimen comprised CD4+ T cells sorted from blood, sampled at approximately week 30, from a patient treated with tofacitinib. In DNA form, the CDR3 reads TGTGCCAGCAGGGAGGGTCACACTAATGAAAAACTGTTTTTT. It yields the protein CASREGHTNEKLFF.